The 10 T cell receptor beta chains presented below share a single source sample, sequenced in a study of stem cell transplantation in POMP-related autoinflammatory disease. Some clones are missing from TCRdb's copy, which holds only in-frame ones; the method was immunoSEQ multiplex PCR. The sample records 68,000 or so clones, approximately 91% being singletons. Sequenced material: CD4+ T cells from PBMCs, taken after stem cell transplantation. These receptor sequences come from a human patient with POMP-related autoinflammation and immune dysregulation (PRAID). The graft donor may have given rise to some T cells.

The chain recombines TRBV6-5 with TRBJ2-7; D is unclear. V gave up 2 bases and J gave up 12 bases, with 11 bases separating them. Germline lookup yields CDR1 MNHEY and CDR2 SVGAGI. The CDR3 has 11 residues. The CDR3 sequence: CASSYRGEVYF. CDR3 DNA: TGTGCCAGCAGTTACAGAGGAGAGGTGTACTTC.

This chain uses TRBV5-4 with TRBJ1-2; D remains ambiguous. Germline CDR1 is SGHNT and CDR2 is YYREEE (reference sequence). The length of the CDR3 is 15 residues. Trimming pared 0 bases from V and 7 bases from J, leaving 16 bases between. The chain's CDR3 is CASSLGAEPASGYTF. The CDR3 DNA sequence: TGTGCCAGCAGCTTGGGGGCAGAACCCGCCTCTGGCTACACCTTC.

The rearrangement uses TRBV10-2 and TRBJ1-6; no clear D gene. This CDR3 comprises 14 residues. Germline loops: CDR1 WSHSY, CDR2 SAAADI. Trimming stripped 3 bases from V and 10 bases from J, with 13 bases between. The chain's CDR3 is CASSDWAVSSPLHF. In DNA, the CDR3 is TGCGCCAGCAGTGATTGGGCAGTGAGCTCACCCCTCCACTTT.

J is TRBJ1-2 and V is TRBV25-1; D is perhaps TRBD1 (5 bases). The V gene's germline CDR1 is MGHDK and CDR2 SYGVNS. The CDR3 runs to 16 residues. Trimming left V 1 base short and J 5 bases short, with 17 bases between. The CDR3 DNA reads TGTGCCAGCAGTGAATTTCGCCAGGGAGGGGTTTATGGCTACACCTTC. It codes for CASSEFRQGGVYGYTF.

This chain links TRBV7-9 with TRBJ1-2; TRBD1 is a possible D gene (5 bases). Between the trimmed V and J ends, which lost 5 bases and 2 bases, there was a span of 15 bases. The CDR3 runs to 15 residues. Germline CDR1 and CDR2: SEHNR and FQNEAQ (reference sequence). CDR3 nucleotides: TGTGCCAGCAGCGGCGGTCAGGGCCTAAACTATGGCTACACCTTC. It yields the protein CASSGGQGLNYGYTF.

The chain uses TRBV10-1 and TRBJ2-1, with 10 bases identical to TRBD1. The germline gives CDR1 WNHNN, CDR2 SYGVQD (reference sequence). This CDR3 region has 16 residues. J gave up 0 bases and V 5 bases, and 4 bases lay outside the gene matches. CDR3 DNA sequence: TGCGCCAGCAGTCCGGGACAGGGGCCCTCCTACAATGAGCAGTTCTTC. Protein product: CASSPGQGPSYNEQFF.

The chain has TRBV5-5 and TRBJ2-3; TRBD2 aligns across 7 bases. The junction had 4 bases not matched to a gene; V was cut back by 0 bases and J by 0 bases. CDR1 and CDR2 (germline): SGHKS, YYEKEE (reference sequence). There are 16 residues in the CDR3. This CDR3 is CASSLGASGSTDTQYF. In nucleotides, the CDR3 is TGTGCCAGCAGCTTGGGGGCTAGCGGAAGCACAGATACGCAGTATTTT.

This rearrangement joins TRBV28 to TRBJ2-7; 9 bases agree with TRBD1. This CDR3 comprises 17 residues. J gave up 2 bases and V 4 bases, and 12 bases lay outside the gene matches. The V gene's germline CDR1 is MDHEN and CDR2 SYDVKM. The CDR3 reads CASSSPPPGQGTYEQYF. In nucleotides, the CDR3 is TGTGCCAGCAGTTCGCCCCCACCGGGACAGGGAACCTACGAGCAGTACTTC.

The gene calls are TRBV5-1 and TRBJ2-1; D is possibly TRBD1 or TRBD2 (5 bases each). Germline lookup yields CDR1 SGHRS and CDR2 YFSETQ. The CDR3 totals 17 residues. V was cut by 0 bases and J by 7 bases, with 20 bases left in between. The CDR3 sequence is CASSLEGAGTPGNEQFF. CDR3 nucleotides: TGCGCCAGCAGCTTGGAAGGGGCGGGTACCCCGGGGAATGAGCAGTTCTTC.

V is TRBV28 and J is TRBJ1-1; D gene unclear. Germline V gives CDR1 MDHEN, CDR2 SYDVKM. The CDR3 consists of 16 residues. The ends were cut back, 6 bases at V and 3 bases at J, with 20 bases in the middle. CDR3: CASRYPIILGDTEAFF. CDR3 coding DNA: TGTGCCAGCAGGTACCCCATAATACTTGGTGACACTGAAGCTTTCTTT. Complete variable domain (other parts from reference TRBV28 and TRBJ1-1): DVKVTQSSRYLVKRTGEKVFLECVQDMDHENMFWYRQDPGLGLRLIYFSYDVKMKEKGDIPEGYSVSREKKERFSLILESASTNQTSMYLCASRYPIILGDTEAFFGQGTRLTVV.